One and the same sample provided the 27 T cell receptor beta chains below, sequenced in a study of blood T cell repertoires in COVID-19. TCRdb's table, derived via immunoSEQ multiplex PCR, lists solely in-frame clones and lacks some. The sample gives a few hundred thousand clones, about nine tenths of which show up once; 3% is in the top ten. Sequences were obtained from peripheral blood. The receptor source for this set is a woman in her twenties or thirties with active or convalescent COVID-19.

The CDR3 nucleotides are TGTGCCAGTAGCTCAAGACAGAGTAACTATGGCTACACCTTC. It is translated as CASSSRQSNYGYTF. The chain joins TRBV19 to TRBJ1-2; D is perhaps TRBD1 (5 bases). This CDR3 comprises 14 residues. In germline, CDR1 is LNHDA, CDR2 SQIVND (reference sequence). Trimming removed 6 bases at V and 1 base at J, with 12 bases between.

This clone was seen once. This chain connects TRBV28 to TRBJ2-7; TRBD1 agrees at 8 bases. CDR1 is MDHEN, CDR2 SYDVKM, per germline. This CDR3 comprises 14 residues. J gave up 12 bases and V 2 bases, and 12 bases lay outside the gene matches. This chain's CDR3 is CASSLGRDTGGLYF. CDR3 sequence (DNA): TGTGCCAGCAGTTTAGGGCGGGATACAGGGGGTTTGTACTTC. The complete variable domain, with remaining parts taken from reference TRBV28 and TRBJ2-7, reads DVKVTQSSRYLVKRTGEKVFLECVQDMDHENMFWYRQDPGLGLRLIYFSYDVKMKEKGDIPEGYSVSREKKERFSLILESASTNQTSMYLCASSLGRDTGGLYFGPGTRLTVT.

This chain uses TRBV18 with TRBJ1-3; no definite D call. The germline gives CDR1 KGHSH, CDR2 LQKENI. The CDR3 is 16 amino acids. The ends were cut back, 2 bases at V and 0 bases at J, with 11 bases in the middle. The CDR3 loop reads CASSPWQTNSGNTIYF. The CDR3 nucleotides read TGTGCCAGCTCACCATGGCAGACAAACTCTGGAAACACCATATATTTT.

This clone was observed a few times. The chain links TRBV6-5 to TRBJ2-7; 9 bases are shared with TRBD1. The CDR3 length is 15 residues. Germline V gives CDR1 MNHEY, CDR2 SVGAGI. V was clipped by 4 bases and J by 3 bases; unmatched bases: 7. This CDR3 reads CASSSPRTGDYEQYF. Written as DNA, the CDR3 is TGTGCCAGCAGTTCCCCCCGGACAGGGGACTACGAGCAGTACTTC.

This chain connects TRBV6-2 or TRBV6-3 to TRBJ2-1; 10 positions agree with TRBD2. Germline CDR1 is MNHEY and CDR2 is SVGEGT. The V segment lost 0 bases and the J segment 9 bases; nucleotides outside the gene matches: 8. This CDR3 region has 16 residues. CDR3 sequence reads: CASSYSSLAGASEQFF. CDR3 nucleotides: TGTGCCAGCAGTTACTCGAGTCTAGCGGGGGCGTCTGAGCAGTTCTTC.

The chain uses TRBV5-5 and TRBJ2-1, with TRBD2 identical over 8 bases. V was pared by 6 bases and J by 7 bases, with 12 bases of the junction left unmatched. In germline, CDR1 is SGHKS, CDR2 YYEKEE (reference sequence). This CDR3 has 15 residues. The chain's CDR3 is CASTPRAGVNNEQFF. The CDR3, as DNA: TGTGCCAGCACCCCTCGAGCGGGGGTAAATAATGAGCAGTTCTTC.

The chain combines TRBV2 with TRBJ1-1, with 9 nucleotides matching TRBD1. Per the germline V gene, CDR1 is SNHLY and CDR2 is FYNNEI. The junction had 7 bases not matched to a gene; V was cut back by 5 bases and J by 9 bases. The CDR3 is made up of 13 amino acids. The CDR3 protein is CASSTDRGRKAFF. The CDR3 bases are TGTGCCAGCAGTACCGACAGGGGGAGGAAAGCTTTCTTT.

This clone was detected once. CDR3 nucleotides: TGTGCCAGCTCCGGGACCAGGGGGGTAAATGAAAAACTGTTTTTT. Translating gives CASSGTRGVNEKLFF. V is TRBV18 and J is TRBJ1-4, with 7 bases fitting TRBD1. J gave up 5 bases and V 6 bases, and 9 bases lay outside the gene matches. The CDR3 is 15 amino acids. Per germline, CDR1 KGHSH and CDR2 LQKENI.

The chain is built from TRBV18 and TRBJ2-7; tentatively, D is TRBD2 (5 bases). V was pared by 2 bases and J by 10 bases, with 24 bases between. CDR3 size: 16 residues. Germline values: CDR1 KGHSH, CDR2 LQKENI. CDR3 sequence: CASSPKPSSGKDVQYF. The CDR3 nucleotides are TGTGCCAGCTCACCAAAGCCCTCGTCGGGAAAGGATGTCCAGTACTTC.

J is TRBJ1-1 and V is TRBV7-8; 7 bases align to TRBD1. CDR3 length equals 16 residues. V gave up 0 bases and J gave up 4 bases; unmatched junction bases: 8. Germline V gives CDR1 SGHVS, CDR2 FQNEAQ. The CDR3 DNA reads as TGTGCCAGCAGCTTAGCAGGGGGCGGTGTCAGCACTGAAGCTTTCTTT. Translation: CASSLAGGGVSTEAFF.

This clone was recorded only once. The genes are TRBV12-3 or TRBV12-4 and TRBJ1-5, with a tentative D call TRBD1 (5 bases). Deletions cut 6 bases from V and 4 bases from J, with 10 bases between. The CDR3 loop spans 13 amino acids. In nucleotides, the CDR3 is TGTGCCAGCAGCTCCCGACAGAATCAGCCCCAGCATTTT. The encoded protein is CASSSRQNQPQHF.

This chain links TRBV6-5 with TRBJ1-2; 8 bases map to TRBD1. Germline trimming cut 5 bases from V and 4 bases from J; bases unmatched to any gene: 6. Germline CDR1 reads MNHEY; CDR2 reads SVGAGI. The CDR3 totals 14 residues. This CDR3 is CASSRQGFGYGYTF. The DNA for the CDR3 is TGTGCCAGCAGTCGACAGGGGTTCGGCTATGGCTACACCTTC.

The CDR3 nucleotides read TGTGCCAGCAGCCAGATCAAGGACAGGGGAAACGAAAAACTGTTTTTT. Amino acids: CASSQIKDRGNEKLFF. The chain recombines TRBV3-1 (or the pseudogene TRBV3-2) with TRBJ1-4; TRBD1 matches at 9 bases. Germline loops: CDR1 LGHDT, CDR2 YNNKEL (reference sequence). This CDR3 is built from 16 residues. With V trimmed by 3 bases and J by 8 bases, 10 bases remained unmatched.

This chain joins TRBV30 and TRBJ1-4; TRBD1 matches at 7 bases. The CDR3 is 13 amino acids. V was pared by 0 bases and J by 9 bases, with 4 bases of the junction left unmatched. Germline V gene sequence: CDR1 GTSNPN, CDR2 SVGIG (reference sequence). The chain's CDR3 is CAWSVRQGQKLFF. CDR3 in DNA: TGTGCCTGGAGTGTACGACAGGGCCAAAAACTGTTTTTT.

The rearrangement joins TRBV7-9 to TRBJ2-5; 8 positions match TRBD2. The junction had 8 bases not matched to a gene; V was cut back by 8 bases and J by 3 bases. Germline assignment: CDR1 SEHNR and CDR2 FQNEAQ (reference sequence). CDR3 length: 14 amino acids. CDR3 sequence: CASGDGRGKETQYF. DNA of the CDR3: TGTGCCAGCGGGGACGGGAGGGGAAAAGAGACCCAGTACTTC.

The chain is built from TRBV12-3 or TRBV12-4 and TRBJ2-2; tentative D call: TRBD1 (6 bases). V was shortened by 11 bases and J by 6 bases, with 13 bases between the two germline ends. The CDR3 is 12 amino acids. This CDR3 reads CAGLDSSGELFF. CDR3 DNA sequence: TGTGCCGGGTTGGACAGCTCCGGGGAGCTGTTTTTT.

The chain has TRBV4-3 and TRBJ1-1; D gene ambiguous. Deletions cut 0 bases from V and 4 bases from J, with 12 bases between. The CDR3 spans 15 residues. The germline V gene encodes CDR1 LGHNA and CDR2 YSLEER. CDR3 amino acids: CASSQDRGSSTEAFF. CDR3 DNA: TGCGCCAGCAGCCAAGATCGGGGTAGTAGCACTGAAGCTTTCTTT.

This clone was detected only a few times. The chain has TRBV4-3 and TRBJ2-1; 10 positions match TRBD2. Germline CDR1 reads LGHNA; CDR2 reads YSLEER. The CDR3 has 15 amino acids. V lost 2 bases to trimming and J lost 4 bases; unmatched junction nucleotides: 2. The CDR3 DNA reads TGCGCCAGCAGCCAAAAGCGGGGGGGATACAATGAGCAGTTCTTC. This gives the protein CASSQKRGGYNEQFF.

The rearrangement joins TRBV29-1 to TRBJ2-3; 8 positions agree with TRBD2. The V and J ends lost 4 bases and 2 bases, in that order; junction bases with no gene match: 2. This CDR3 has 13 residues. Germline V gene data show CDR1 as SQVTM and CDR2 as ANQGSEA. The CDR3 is CSVGGGNTDTQYF. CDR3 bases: TGCAGCGTTGGCGGGGGGAACACAGATACGCAGTATTTT.

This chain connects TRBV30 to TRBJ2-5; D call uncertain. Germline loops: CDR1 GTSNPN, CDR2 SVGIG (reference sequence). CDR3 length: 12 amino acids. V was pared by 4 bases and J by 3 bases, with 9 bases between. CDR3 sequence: CAWNRGEETQYF. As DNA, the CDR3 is TGTGCCTGGAACCGAGGAGAAGAGACCCAGTACTTC. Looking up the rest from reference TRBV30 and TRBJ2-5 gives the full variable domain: SQTIHQWPATLVQPVGSPLSLECTVEGTSNPNLYWYRQAAGRGLQLLFYSVGIGQISSEVPQNLSASRPQDRQFILSSKKLLLSDSGFYLCAWNRGEETQYFGPGTRLLVL.

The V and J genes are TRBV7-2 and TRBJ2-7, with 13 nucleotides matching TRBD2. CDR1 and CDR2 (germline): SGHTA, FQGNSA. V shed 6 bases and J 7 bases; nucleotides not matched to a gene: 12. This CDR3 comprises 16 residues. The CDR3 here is CASSHGLAGALWEQYF. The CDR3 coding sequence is TGTGCCAGCAGTCATGGACTAGCGGGGGCCCTCTGGGAGCAGTACTTC.

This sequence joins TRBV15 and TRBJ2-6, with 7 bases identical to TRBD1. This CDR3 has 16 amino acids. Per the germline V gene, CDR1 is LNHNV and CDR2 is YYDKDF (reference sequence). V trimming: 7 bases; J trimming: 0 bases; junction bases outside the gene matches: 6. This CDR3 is CATTPTGNSGANVLTF. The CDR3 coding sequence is TGTGCCACCACCCCGACAGGGAACTCTGGGGCCAACGTCCTGACTTTC.

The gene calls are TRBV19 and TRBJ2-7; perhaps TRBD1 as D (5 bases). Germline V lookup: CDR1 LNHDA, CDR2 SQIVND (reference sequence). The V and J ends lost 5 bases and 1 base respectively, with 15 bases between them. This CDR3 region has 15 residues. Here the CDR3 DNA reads TGTGCCAGTAGTCAAGACAGTACCCCGTCCTACGAGCAGTACTTC. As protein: CASSQDSTPSYEQYF.

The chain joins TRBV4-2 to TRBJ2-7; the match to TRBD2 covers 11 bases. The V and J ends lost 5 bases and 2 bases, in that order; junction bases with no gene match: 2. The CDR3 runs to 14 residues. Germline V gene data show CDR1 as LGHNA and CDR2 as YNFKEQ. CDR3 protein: CASSSSGGPYEQYF. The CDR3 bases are TGTGCCAGCAGCTCTAGCGGGGGGCCCTACGAGCAGTACTTC.

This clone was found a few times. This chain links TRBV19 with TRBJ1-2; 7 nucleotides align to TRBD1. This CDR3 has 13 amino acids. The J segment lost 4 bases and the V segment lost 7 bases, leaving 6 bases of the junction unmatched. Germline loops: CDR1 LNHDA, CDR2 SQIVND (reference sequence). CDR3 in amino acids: CASTPTGPYGYTF. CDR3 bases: TGTGCCAGTACCCCGACAGGGCCCTATGGCTACACCTTC.

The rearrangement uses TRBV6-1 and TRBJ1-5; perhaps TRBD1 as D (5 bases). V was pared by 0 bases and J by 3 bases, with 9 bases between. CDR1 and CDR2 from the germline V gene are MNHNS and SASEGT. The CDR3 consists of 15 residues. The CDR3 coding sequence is TGTGCCAGCAGTGAAGCGAAGGGGTTCAATCAGCCCCAGCATTTT. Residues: CASSEAKGFNQPQHF.

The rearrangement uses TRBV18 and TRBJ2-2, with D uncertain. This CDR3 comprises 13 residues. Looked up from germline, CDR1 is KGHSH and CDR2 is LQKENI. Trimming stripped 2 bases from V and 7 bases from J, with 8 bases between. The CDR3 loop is CASSPSSGGELFF. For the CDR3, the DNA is TGTGCCAGCTCACCATCCTCGGGCGGGGAGCTGTTTTTT.